This T cell receptor (beta chain) was retrieved from a study of response to subunit inactivated influenza vaccine. General study results and limits: With each seasonal influenza vaccination, the authors suggested, few new T cells are recruited.

V was trimmed by 4 bases and J by 1 base, leaving 1 base between them. CDR1 and CDR2 (germline): SQVTM, ANQGSEA. The CDR3 sequence is 10 residues long. This clonotype was seen only a few times. Its antigen remains unidentified. TCRdb analysed the RT-PCR reads with MiXCR anew, one entry per CDR3 protein. The sample yields hundreds of thousands of distinct CDR3 sequences, 25% seen once. Sequenced material: CD4+ T cells sorted from PBMCs, taken approximately 5 days after vaccination. The TCR was taken from a man aged 50 or older who received an inactivated influenza vaccine. This chain connects TRBV29-1 to TRBJ2-5; D is ambiguous. The CDR3 nucleotides read TGCAGCGTTGTCCAAGAGACCCAGTACTTC. Translation gives CSVVQETQYF.